The 25 T cell receptor beta chains in this list originate from one sample, sequenced in a study of blood T cell repertoires in COVID-19 (dated by TCRdb to the early 2020s). The protocol used for the library was the immunoSEQ multiplex PCR assay. The table comes from immuneACCESS by way of TCRdb, which keeps in-frame sequences with V and J called. Part of the clones is missing from these tables; in studies checked, under half for an unresolved V gene and the rest for unknown reasons. In all, the sample holds 200,000 to 250,000 clones, and more than 70% of those were seen once. About 12% of the sample is held by the ten biggest clonotypes. The sample taken for sequencing was peripheral blood. The source of these receptors is an elderly man with acute or convalescent COVID-19.

The chain is built from TRBV9 and TRBJ1-3, with 10 nucleotides matching TRBD1. Germline CDR1 SGDLS, CDR2 YYNGEE. The trim removed 1 base at V and 0 bases at J, leaving 4 bases unmatched. The length of the CDR3 is 17 residues. CDR3 loop: CASSVRQGAVSGNTIYF. The CDR3, as DNA: TGTGCCAGCAGCGTACGACAGGGGGCAGTCTCTGGAAACACCATATATTTT.

The chain couples TRBV24-1 to TRBJ1-3; possibly TRBD1 for D (5 bases). The CDR3 length is 15 residues. Germline assignment: CDR1 KGHDR and CDR2 SFDVKD. The V and J ends lost 4 bases and 4 bases respectively, with 13 bases between them. In DNA form, the CDR3 reads TGTGCCACCAGTGAAGGAGGGACGTCCGGAAACACCATATATTTT. Protein: CATSEGGTSGNTIYF.

The rearrangement links TRBV6-5 to TRBJ1-3; D may be TRBD1 (6 bases). V shed 6 bases and J shed 0 bases, with 9 bases lying between them. The CDR3 is 14 residues long. Germline V gene data show CDR1 as MNHEY and CDR2 as SVGAGI. The CDR3 is CASRQGYSGNTIYF. Written as DNA, the CDR3 is TGTGCCAGCAGACAGGGCTACTCTGGAAACACCATATATTTT.

J is TRBJ1-1 and V is TRBV7-2; 7 positions match TRBD1. After removal of 3 bases from V and 0 bases from J, the junction contained 4 bases not matched to a gene. This CDR3 has 15 amino acids. Per germline, CDR1 SGHTA and CDR2 FQGNSA. The CDR3 protein is CASSFRGQMNTEAFF. DNA for the CDR3: TGTGCCAGCAGCTTCCGGGGACAGATGAACACTGAAGCTTTCTTT.

This chain uses TRBV14 with TRBJ1-2, with no clear D. V lost 1 base and J lost 8, with 14 bases in between. This CDR3 has 14 residues. Germline V lookup: CDR1 SGHDN, CDR2 FVKESK. The CDR3 protein is CASSQVHWTGGYTF. CDR3 in DNA: TGTGCCAGCAGCCAAGTACACTGGACGGGAGGCTACACCTTC. Looking up the rest from reference TRBV14 and TRBJ1-2 gives the full variable domain: EAGVTQFPSHSVIEKGQTVTLRCDPISGHDNLYWYRRVMGKEIKFLLHFVKESKQDESGMPNNRFLAERTGGTYSTLKVQPAELEDSGVYFCASSQVHWTGGYTFGSGTRLTVV.

This CDR3 reads CASRPNSGLNQPQHF. In nucleotides, the CDR3 is TGTGCCAGCAGACCTAATTCAGGGCTTAATCAGCCCCAGCATTTT. The chain employs TRBV27 and TRBJ1-5; maybe TRBD1 (5 bases). Germline V CDR1 and CDR2: MNHEY, SMNVEV (reference sequence). Trimming removed 6 bases from V and 4 bases from J, with 16 bases in between. CDR3 length: 15 amino acids.

This clone was counted only a few times. The chain couples TRBV9 to TRBJ1-1, with 7 bases aligning to TRBD1. The J segment lost 3 bases and the V segment lost 3 bases, leaving 5 bases of the junction unmatched. The V gene's germline CDR1 is SGDLS and CDR2 YYNGEE. The CDR3 covers 14 residues. CDR3 amino acids: CASSGQGSHTEAFF. Written as DNA, the CDR3 is TGTGCCAGCAGCGGACAGGGATCTCACACTGAAGCTTTCTTT.

The chain links TRBV27 to TRBJ2-5, with a possible D match to TRBD2 (6 bases). CDR1 and CDR2 from the germline V gene are MNHEY and SMNVEV (reference sequence). This CDR3 has 16 amino acids. The V end was cut by 0 bases, the J end by 2 bases, with 13 bases between. The CDR3 here is CASSLSSPEGQETQYF. The CDR3 bases are TGTGCCAGCAGTTTATCGTCCCCGGAGGGTCAAGAGACCCAGTACTTC.

V usage is TRBV28 and J usage is TRBJ1-1; D is possibly TRBD1 (5 bases). The V end was cut by 6 bases, the J end by 2 bases, with 16 bases between. This CDR3 comprises 15 residues. Germline CDR1 and CDR2: MDHEN and SYDVKM. The CDR3 DNA sequence: TGTGCCAGCAGCAGCGCTGCGGGGCCTAACACTGAAGCTTTCTTT. Its translation is CASSSAAGPNTEAFF.

The rearrangement links TRBV2 to TRBJ1-5, with D perhaps matching TRBD1 (6 bases). Per germline, CDR1 SNHLY and CDR2 FYNNEI. Trimming cost V 5 bases and J 2 bases, with 13 bases left between them. This CDR3 is 15 amino acids long. CDR3 loop: CASSMDSGGNQPQHF. The CDR3 DNA sequence: TGTGCCAGCAGTATGGACAGTGGTGGCAATCAGCCCCAGCATTTT.

This chain joins TRBV4-2 and TRBJ1-5; 8 bases fit TRBD1. This CDR3 contains 17 residues. Germline V gives CDR1 LGHNA, CDR2 YNFKEQ. The V segment lost 4 bases and the J segment 6 bases; nucleotides outside the gene matches: 14. Here the CDR3 DNA reads TGTGCCAGCAGCCCCCTGGCGGGTCAGGGGGCCCGTCAGCCCCAGCATTTT. The encoded protein is CASSPLAGQGARQPQHF.

The chain couples TRBV28 to TRBJ2-4; D may be TRBD1 (5 bases). CDR3 length equals 15 residues. V was pared by 8 bases and J by 2 bases, with 16 bases between. Germline loops: CDR1 MDHEN, CDR2 SYDVKM. Written as DNA, the CDR3 is TGTGCCAGCCGAATCCAGGGTTTCTCCAAAAACATTCAGTACTTC. It is translated as CASRIQGFSKNIQYF.

This sequence joins TRBV10-3 and TRBJ2-5; TRBD2 aligns across 11 bases. The CDR3 extends over 15 amino acids. Per germline, CDR1 ENHRY and CDR2 SYGVKD. With 0 bases clipped from V and 5 bases from J, the junction kept 2 bases outside the gene matches. CDR3 protein: CAISESASGGETQYF. The CDR3 DNA sequence: TGTGCCATCAGTGAGTCGGCTAGCGGGGGGGAGACCCAGTACTTC.

In its sample, this clone was seen a few times. J is TRBJ1-1 and V is TRBV4-1; no firm D call. Germline V gives CDR1 MGHRA, CDR2 YSYEKL. The ends were cut back, 1 base at V and 8 bases at J, with 11 bases in the middle. The CDR3 contains 13 residues. The CDR3 protein is CASSQAPEVEAFF. CDR3 sequence (DNA): TGCGCCAGCAGCCAAGCTCCGGAGGTAGAAGCTTTCTTT.

The chain carries TRBV5-1 and TRBJ1-4; tentatively, D is TRBD1 (6 bases). The CDR3 loop spans 16 amino acids. CDR1 is SGHRS and CDR2 is YFSETQ in the germline V gene. V lost 2 bases and J 4 bases, leaving 15 bases between the germline ends. CDR3 in amino acids: CASSFGSRGLNEKLFF. CDR3 DNA sequence: TGCGCCAGCAGCTTCGGTTCCAGGGGCCTTAATGAAAAACTGTTTTTT.

The chain is built from TRBV19 and TRBJ1-6, with no clear D. The CDR3 runs to 15 residues. Germline CDR1 is LNHDA and CDR2 is SQIVND (reference sequence). Trimming took 6 bases from V and 7 from J, leaving 16 bases between them. The CDR3 loop reads CASRPDRSGNSPLHF. As DNA, the CDR3 is TGTGCCAGTAGACCCGATAGGTCGGGAAATTCACCCCTCCACTTT.

The chain combines TRBV12-3 or TRBV12-4 with TRBJ2-5, with D perhaps TRBD2 (5 bases). Deletions cut 5 bases from V and 4 bases from J, with 8 bases between. The length of the CDR3 is 12 residues. The CDR3 coding sequence is TGTGCCAGCAGTCCCGAGGGAGAGACCCAGTACTTC. This gives the protein CASSPEGETQYF.

This clone was counted a few times. The rearrangement uses TRBV5-1 and TRBJ2-1, with 7 positions matching TRBD2. The junction had 10 bases not matched to a gene; V was cut back by 1 base and J by 0 bases. CDR1 and CDR2 (germline): SGHRS, YFSETQ. This CDR3 is 18 amino acids long. The chain's CDR3 is CASSLRRLAVSSYNEQFF. DNA for the CDR3: TGCGCCAGCAGCTTGCGTCGGCTAGCGGTAAGCTCCTACAATGAGCAGTTCTTC.

The chain is built from TRBV19 and TRBJ1-5; D possibly corresponds to TRBD1 (6 bases). This CDR3 is 14 amino acids long. V dropped 4 bases and J dropped 9 bases, with 16 bases sitting between them. Per the germline V gene, CDR1 is LNHDA and CDR2 is SQIVND (reference sequence). The CDR3 DNA reads TGTGCCAGTAGTAATGCAGGGGCCTCGGGGCCCCAGCATTTT. Its protein is CASSNAGASGPQHF.

The rearrangement uses TRBV7-9 and TRBJ2-2; D is uncertain. The ends were cut back, 2 bases at V and 5 bases at J, with 9 bases in the middle. This CDR3 contains 14 residues. CDR1 SEHNR and CDR2 FQNEAQ come from the germline V gene (reference sequence). The CDR3 DNA reads TGTGCCAGCAGCTTACCACTCCGAACCGGGGAGCTGTTTTTT. This gives the protein CASSLPLRTGELFF.

V is TRBV6-5 and J is TRBJ2-7; no reliable D call. The CDR3 loop spans 12 amino acids. With 5 bases removed from V and 10 bases from J, the gap between germline ends came to 15 bases. Per the germline V gene, CDR1 is MNHEY and CDR2 is SVGAGI. For the CDR3, the DNA is TGTGCCAGCAGTATGACCGACGGGTCCCAGTACTTC. Its translation: CASSMTDGSQYF.

The rearrangement links TRBV5-1 to TRBJ2-7; weak D call: TRBD2 (5 bases). V dropped 4 bases and J dropped 6 bases, with 8 bases sitting between them. Germline CDR1 reads SGHRS; CDR2 reads YFSETQ. CDR3 length: 11 residues. For the CDR3, the DNA is TGCGCCAGCAGCCCGGGAACCGAGCAGTACTTC. Its translation is CASSPGTEQYF.

The chain employs TRBV18 and TRBJ2-1, with TRBD2 matching over 13 bases. J was trimmed by 0 bases and V by 6 bases; bases with no gene match: 2. The germline gives CDR1 KGHSH, CDR2 LQKENI. The CDR3 totals 16 residues. CDR3 DNA sequence: TGTGCCAGCTCTGGACTAGCGGGGGACTCCTACAATGAGCAGTTCTTC. It yields the protein CASSGLAGDSYNEQFF.

Regarding this clone: The same CDR3 is also encoded by other DNA sequences in this sample. The genes are TRBV2 and TRBJ1-4, with TRBD1 as a possible D gene (5 bases). The V end lost 5 bases, the J end lost 5 bases, and 9 bases lay between the germline ends. The germline gives CDR1 SNHLY, CDR2 FYNNEI. The CDR3 consists of 13 residues. The CDR3 coding sequence is TGTGCCAGCAGTAGGGGTCTGAATGAAAAACTGTTTTTT. This codes for CASSRGLNEKLFF.

V usage is TRBV2 and J usage is TRBJ2-7, with TRBD2 matching 8 bases. Germline V CDR1 and CDR2: SNHLY, FYNNEI. The junction had 12 bases not matched to a gene; V was cut back by 4 bases and J by 7 bases. The CDR3 spans 15 residues. CDR3 sequence: CASSGRLANVEEQYF. The CDR3 bases are TGTGCCAGCAGTGGCCGACTAGCGAACGTTGAAGAGCAGTACTTC.